This T cell receptor (beta chain) is drawn from a study of blood T cells in healthy people across ages. Study-wide points: Unsorted PBMC material precluded a definitive naive versus antigen-experienced comparison. The unknown donor CMV status may have confounded expanded clonotype changes.

Primers used in a second PCR of about 7 to 12 cycles were a sample-barcoded 5' primer and a J-beta primer mix. TCRdb reanalysed the 5' RACE reads using MiXCR and keeps one entry per CDR3 protein. The repertoire consists of 2 million or so distinct CDR3 sequences, with around 50% occurring once and the leading ten covering around 2.1%. The CDR3 totals 14 residues. Between the trimmed V and J ends, which lost 4 bases and 8 bases, there was a span of 15 bases. Germline V lookup: CDR1 SGHTA, CDR2 FQGTGA. About this clonotype itself: Its specificity is unknown.

The chain employs TRBV7-3 and TRBJ2-1, with TRBD1 as a possible D gene (6 bases). This receptor was identified in a woman aged 40 to 49 in good health. The sample taken for sequencing was blood. The CDR3 region is CASSSQGTRDEQFF. Here the CDR3 DNA reads TGTGCCAGCAGCTCTCAGGGGACCAGGGATGAGCAGTTCTTC.